This T cell receptor beta chain was recovered during a study of CD8 T cells in ankylosing spondylitis. The ends were cut back, 8 bases at V and 0 bases at J, with 20 bases in the middle. Germline lookup yields CDR1 SGHTA and CDR2 FQGNSA. CDR3 length: 16 amino acids. Quantitative 5'-RACE with molecular barcodes produced the TCR beta libraries. TCRdb independently ran MiXCR on the 5' RACE reads; one entry per CDR3 protein. This table has 200,000 to 250,000 distinct CDR3 sequences, 30% to 35% appearing once. As regards this clonotype: The antigen is unknown.

Findings of the study overall: Seemingly distinctive of ankylosing spondylitis blood was a TCR beta motif formed by eight highly homologous variants. Previously reported in reactive arthritis synovial fluid and blood were some of the motif variants. Reportedly, matched ankylosing spondylitis synovial fluid was significantly enriched for disease-linked clones.

Sequenced material: blood, either unsorted or a sorted T cell fraction (not recorded which). The gene calls are TRBV7-2 and TRBJ2-7, with D perhaps TRBD1 or TRBD2 (5 bases each). This TCR was recovered from a male donor with ankylosing spondylitis or in good health (not recorded which). The CDR3 here is CASLPEGLKDSYEQYF. DNA of the CDR3: TGTGCCAGCCTCCCAGAGGGGTTAAAGGACTCCTACGAGCAGTACTTC.